The rows below give T cell receptor beta chains drawn from one sample of a study of blood T cell repertoires in COVID-19. Produced via immunoSEQ multiplex PCR; TCRdb's table is partial and in-frame only. Here the sample spans about 15,000 clones, about 89% being singletons. The source material was peripheral blood. The receptors stem from a woman in her 70s in a cohort sampled during active or convalescent COVID-19. Each CDR3 is given without its conserved first and last residue. A row's size may be missing; if present it is once, few, many or a size class.

CDR3	V	size	J
ASSHRANEQF	TRBV27	NA	TRBJ2-1
ASSWAGLDQPQH	TRBV28	NA	TRBJ1-5
ASRPFPGGTYNEQF	TRBV19	once	TRBJ2-1
ASSSPTGSTYEQY	TRBV11-2	NA	TRBJ2-7
ASSQGLADSPLH	TRBV4-3	NA	TRBJ1-6
ASSARGGTDNSPLH	TRBV9	NA	TRBJ1-6
ASRAPGQGTANTEAF	TRBV2	NA	TRBJ1-1
ASSLAGTGLSGANVLT	TRBV5-1	NA	TRBJ2-6
AINLRAGEGYT	TRBV10-3	NA	TRBJ1-2
ASSFYGGETQY	TRBV7-7	NA	TRBJ2-5
ASSHGARSNQPQH	TRBV3-1/TRBV3-2	NA	TRBJ1-5
ASSLSGTQGTEAF	TRBV5-1	NA	TRBJ1-1
ASNPGASGLYQETQY	TRBV28	NA	TRBJ2-5
ASRYNTQGASGYT	TRBV6-5	NA	TRBJ1-2
ASTPSNGRQNYGYT	TRBV21-1	NA	TRBJ1-2
ASSYPLLNTEAF	TRBV6-2/TRBV6-3	NA	TRBJ1-1
ASSLGLDVAQY	TRBV5-1	NA	TRBJ2-3
ATSDSAGGNYGYT	TRBV24-1	NA	TRBJ1-2
ASSYSLTGIQAF	TRBV6-2/TRBV6-3	NA	TRBJ1-1
ASSLEGVRF	TRBV7-6	NA	TRBJ2-1
ATSDTRTGSYNEQF	TRBV24-1	NA	TRBJ2-1
SVRSGTGNSGELF	TRBV29-1	few	TRBJ2-2
ASSLGMSGSEAF	TRBV11-2	NA	TRBJ1-1
ASSFFLTAGVSYNEQF	TRBV27	NA	TRBJ2-1
ASSVQGAMDTEAF	TRBV9	NA	TRBJ1-1
ASSQLGTRYGADTQY	TRBV14	NA	TRBJ2-3
ASSSPDRDSRGYT	TRBV6-5	NA	TRBJ1-2
ASSQGKETQY	TRBV28	NA	TRBJ2-5
ASARTGGMRGELF	TRBV5-1	NA	TRBJ2-2
ASSLVGRSGNTIY	TRBV7-9	NA	TRBJ1-3
ATSRVGSTGLVQPQH	TRBV15	NA	TRBJ1-5
ASSPIDRRISYEQY	TRBV28	few	TRBJ2-7
ASSQRQESSYEQY	TRBV4-1	NA	TRBJ2-7
ASSLQASSNQPQH	TRBV7-8	NA	TRBJ1-5
ASSPDRSSYNSPLH	TRBV13	NA	TRBJ1-6
ASSQRTRFYNEQF	TRBV3-1/TRBV3-2	few	TRBJ2-1
ATSRRQGANNEQF	TRBV15	once	TRBJ2-1
ATSGGLGYEQY	TRBV15	NA	TRBJ2-7
ASSFLRADEQF	TRBV12-3/TRBV12-4	NA	TRBJ2-1
ASSLYGGGSTDTQY	TRBV28	NA	TRBJ2-3
ASTVTGSNTEAF	TRBV2	NA	TRBJ1-1
ASSPGQGRTDTQY	TRBV7-2	NA	TRBJ2-3
ASSYRGSGGLETQY	TRBV7-9	NA	TRBJ2-5
ATRIGLAGGQGETQY	TRBV24-1	once	TRBJ2-5
ASSLSTSGSSYEQY	TRBV5-1	NA	TRBJ2-7
ASSRTSGGRYEQF	TRBV5-1	NA	TRBJ2-1
ASSLDRGYSPLH	TRBV5-1	NA	TRBJ1-6
ASSLTGLGYT	TRBV19	NA	TRBJ1-2
ASGVRQPQH	TRBV28	NA	TRBJ1-5
ASSQGGGRNEKLF	TRBV5-1	once	TRBJ1-4
ASSYRTDLLFGANVLT	TRBV6-2/TRBV6-3	NA	TRBJ2-6
ASRIQGLGNQPQH	TRBV19	NA	TRBJ1-5
ASSSRGLADQETQY	TRBV4-1	NA	TRBJ2-5
ASNTGQVGNEQY	TRBV2	NA	TRBJ2-7
ASSLGQQGTQY	TRBV7-9	NA	TRBJ2-5
ASSQWDRAGNTIY	TRBV3-1/TRBV3-2	NA	TRBJ1-3
ASSIILGVQY	TRBV19	NA	TRBJ2-4